The subject of this entry is one T cell receptor beta chain. The source of the sample is a study of blood T cell repertoires in COVID-19. Study information: COVID-19 samples from acute and convalescent phases originated in the United States, Italy and Spain. Nucleic acid was either cDNA or gDNA, and it came from T cells, B-cell-depleted T cells, or PBMCs.

Source study methods: Amplified reference gene primers provided the basis for estimating nucleated cell counts. Data came from immunoSEQ multiplex PCR; TCRdb stores just in-frame clones and leaves some out. Clone size and the V and J calls come from that table; the DNA yielded D and trimming. The sample has approximately 81,000 clones; roughly 91% are singletons. The ends lost 6 bases at V and 1 base at J; junction bases unmatched: 9. Germline lookup yields CDR1 SGDLS and CDR2 YYNGEE. The length of the CDR3 is 15 residues. V gene TRBV9 combines with J gene TRBJ1-2, with TRBD1 matching 7 bases. The sample taken for sequencing was peripheral blood. This clonotype was obtained from a woman aged 45-60 years in a cohort sampled during active COVID-19. The CDR3 DNA reads TGTGCCAGCAACCAATCGACAGGGTATAACTATGGCTACACCTTC. As protein: CASNQSTGYNYGYTF.